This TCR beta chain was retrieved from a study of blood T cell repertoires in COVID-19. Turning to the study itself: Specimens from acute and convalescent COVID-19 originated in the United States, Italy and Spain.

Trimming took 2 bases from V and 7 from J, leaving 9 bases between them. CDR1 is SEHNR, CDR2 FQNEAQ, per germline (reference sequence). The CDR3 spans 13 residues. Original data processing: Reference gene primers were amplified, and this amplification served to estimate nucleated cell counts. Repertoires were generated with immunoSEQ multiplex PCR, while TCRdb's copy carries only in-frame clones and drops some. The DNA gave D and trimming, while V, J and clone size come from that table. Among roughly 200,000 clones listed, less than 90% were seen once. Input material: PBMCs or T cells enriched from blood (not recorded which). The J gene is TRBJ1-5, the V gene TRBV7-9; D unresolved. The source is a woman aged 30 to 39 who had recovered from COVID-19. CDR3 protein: CASSLMENQPQHF. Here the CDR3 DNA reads TGTGCCAGCAGCTTAATGGAGAACCAGCCCCAGCATTTT.